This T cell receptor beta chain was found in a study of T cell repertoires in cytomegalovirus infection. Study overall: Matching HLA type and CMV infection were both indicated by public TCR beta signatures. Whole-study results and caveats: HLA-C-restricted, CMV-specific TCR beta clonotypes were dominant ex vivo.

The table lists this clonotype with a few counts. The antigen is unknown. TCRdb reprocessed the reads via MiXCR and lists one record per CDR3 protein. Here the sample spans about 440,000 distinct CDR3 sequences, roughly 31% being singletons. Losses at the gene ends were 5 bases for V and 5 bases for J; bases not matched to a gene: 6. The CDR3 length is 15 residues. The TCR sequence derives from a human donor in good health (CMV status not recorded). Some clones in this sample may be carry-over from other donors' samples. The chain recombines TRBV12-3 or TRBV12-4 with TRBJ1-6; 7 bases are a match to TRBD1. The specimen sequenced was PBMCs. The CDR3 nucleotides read TGTGCCAGCAGTCCCGGGACAGAAAATAATTCACCCCTCCACTTT. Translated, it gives CASSPGTENNSPLHF.